This entry is about one T cell receptor (beta chain). This sample is drawn from a study of blood T cell repertoires in COVID-19. About the research overall: Acute-phase and convalescent COVID-19 samples originated in the United States, Italy and Spain. T cells, B-cell-depleted T cells, or PBMCs supplied cDNA or gDNA.

The length of the CDR3 is 13 residues. V was clipped by 6 bases and J by 14 bases, with 20 bases between them. Germline V CDR1 and CDR2: MNHEY, SVGAGI. Authors' analysis steps: How many nucleated cells were present was estimated from reference gene primer amplification. Using immunoSEQ multiplex PCR, the repertoire was profiled, and TCRdb retains in-frame clones only, with some absent. V and J calls and clone size come straight from that table; D and trimming were deduced from the DNA. The data contain 200,000 to 250,000 clones, around 90% of them singletons. V usage is TRBV6-5 and J usage is TRBJ2-1; TRBD1 might be the D (5 bases). The material sequenced was peripheral blood. This TCR was recovered from a young woman who had recovered from COVID-19. The CDR3: CASRYRVGASEFF. CDR3 bases: TGTGCCAGCAGATACCGAGTAGGGGCCTCGGAGTTCTTC.